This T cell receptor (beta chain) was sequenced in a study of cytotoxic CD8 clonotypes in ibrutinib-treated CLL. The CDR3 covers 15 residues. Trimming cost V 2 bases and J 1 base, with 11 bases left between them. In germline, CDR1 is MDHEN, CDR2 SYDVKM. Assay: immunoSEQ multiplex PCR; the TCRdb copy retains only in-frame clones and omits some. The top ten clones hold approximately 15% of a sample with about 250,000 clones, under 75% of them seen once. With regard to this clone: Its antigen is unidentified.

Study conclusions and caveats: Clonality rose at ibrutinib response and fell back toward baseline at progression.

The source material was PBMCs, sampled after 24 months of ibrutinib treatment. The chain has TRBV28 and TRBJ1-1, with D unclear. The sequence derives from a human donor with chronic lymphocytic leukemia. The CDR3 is CASSLDKGENTEAFF. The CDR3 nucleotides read TGTGCCAGCAGTTTAGATAAAGGCGAGAACACTGAAGCTTTCTTT.